The T cell receptor beta chain described here comes from a study of PD-1 blockade in classical Hodgkin lymphoma. TCRdb keeps only in-frame clones here, not all; method: immunoSEQ multiplex PCR. The sample lists 95,000 to 100,000 clones, roughly 90% occurring once. Every patient was affected by relapse after autologous stem cell transplantation, while exposure to brentuximab vedotin was not uniform. This clone has a handful of counts. The receptor was isolated from a human donor with classical Hodgkin lymphoma. Sequenced here: peripheral blood mononuclear cells (PBMCs), sampled before the second cycle of nivolumab.

The CDR3 bases are TGTGCCAGCAGATCTCTAAGGAGCAACTATGGCTACACCTTC. This gives the protein CASRSLRSNYGYTF. The chain joins TRBV5-6 to TRBJ1-2; no firm D call. Trimming took off 5 bases at V and 2 bases at J, with 13 bases between the two ends. CDR1 is SGHDT and CDR2 is YYEEEE in the germline V gene. This CDR3 contains 14 residues.